Each of the 31 T cell receptor beta chains below was sequenced from the same sample in a study of shared T cell receptors in the human thymus. Sequencing used immunoSEQ multiplex PCR; TCRdb keeps in-frame clones, though not all of them. This sample has some 700,000 clones, with around 89% found just once. These sequences were also reported in another study, on human thymus T cells.

The specimen was thymocytes. The receptors were gathered from a boy under three years old with a congenital heart defect.

This sequence joins TRBV6-6 and TRBJ2-3; a weak D match, TRBD1 (5 bases). The CDR3 runs 14 residues. The V end lost 8 bases, the J end lost 0 bases, and 12 bases lay between the germline ends. From germline, CDR1 is MNHNY and CDR2 SVGAGI (reference sequence). In DNA, the CDR3 is TGTGCCAGCGGGGCAGGCCTTAGCACAGATACGCAGTATTTT. Translated, it gives CASGAGLSTDTQYF.

The rearrangement links TRBV7-3 to TRBJ1-6; a possible D gene is TRBD1 (5 bases). Germline V CDR1 and CDR2: SGHTA, FQGTGA. This CDR3 contains 15 residues. Between the trimmed V and J ends, which lost 5 bases and 14 bases, there was a span of 22 bases. The CDR3: CASSPGRTTQPALHF. The CDR3 DNA follows: TGTGCCAGCAGCCCAGGCCGGACAACCCAACCAGCCCTCCACTTT.

The rearrangement joins TRBV28 to TRBJ1-2; TRBD1 matches at 8 bases. This CDR3 spans 16 amino acids. V shed 2 bases and J 2 bases; nucleotides not matched to a gene: 7. CDR1 and CDR2 (germline): MDHEN, SYDVKM. CDR3 coding DNA: TGTGCCAGCAGTTTACCGATGGACAGGGTAAACTATGGCTACACCTTC. Its protein is CASSLPMDRVNYGYTF.

The chain is built from TRBV19 and TRBJ2-1; D is perhaps TRBD2 (6 bases). Germline V lookup: CDR1 LNHDA, CDR2 SQIVND (reference sequence). The length of the CDR3 is 14 residues. The V end was cut by 0 bases, the J end by 7 bases, with 10 bases between. The CDR3 protein is CASSIDGGGNEQFF. CDR3 DNA sequence: TGTGCCAGTAGTATAGATGGGGGAGGTAATGAGCAGTTCTTC.

This sequence joins TRBV11-2 and TRBJ1-2; 12 nucleotides align to TRBD1. The CDR3 has 15 residues. Germline V lookup: CDR1 SGHAT, CDR2 FQNNGV. V trimming: 5 bases; J trimming: 8 bases; junction bases outside the gene matches: 9. CDR3 in DNA: TGTGCCAGCAGCCTAACCGGGACAGGGGGCGACGGCTACACCTTC. Its translation: CASSLTGTGGDGYTF.

The chain couples TRBV18 to TRBJ1-5; 8 nucleotides align to TRBD1. Germline V gene lookup returns CDR1 KGHSH and CDR2 LQKENI. This CDR3 is built from 17 residues. Unmatched junction bases numbered 11, after V lost 3 bases and J lost 4 bases. As DNA, the CDR3 is TGTGCCAGCTCACCTTGCGGACAGGGTAGGAGTAATCAGCCCCAGCATTTT. Translating gives CASSPCGQGRSNQPQHF.

V gene TRBV19 combines with J gene TRBJ1-2; D is perhaps TRBD1 (6 bases). Germline CDR1 reads LNHDA; CDR2 reads SQIVND (reference sequence). Trimming took 2 bases from V and 4 from J, leaving 8 bases between them. The CDR3 has 13 amino acids. This CDR3 reads CASSIRGSYGYTF. DNA for the CDR3: TGTGCCAGTAGTATAAGGGGGAGCTATGGCTACACCTTC.

The rearrangement uses TRBV7-2 and TRBJ2-7, with D possibly being TRBD2 (6 bases). The germline V gene encodes CDR1 SGHTA and CDR2 FQGNSA. Deletions cut 1 base from V and 2 bases from J, with 12 bases between. The CDR3 is 15 amino acids. CDR3 residues: CASSLESTSPYEQYF. The CDR3 DNA reads as TGTGCCAGCAGCTTAGAGTCTACTAGCCCCTACGAGCAGTACTTC.

The V gene is TRBV30, the J gene TRBJ1-3; TRBD1 matches at 8 bases. V trimming: 1 base; J trimming: 4 bases; junction bases outside the gene matches: 6. Per germline, CDR1 GTSNPN and CDR2 SVGIG (reference sequence). This CDR3 contains 15 residues. The CDR3 is CAWSDQGAPGNTIYF. The CDR3, as DNA: TGTGCCTGGAGTGACCAGGGGGCGCCCGGAAACACCATATATTTT.

The chain uses TRBV7-9 and TRBJ2-2, with 10 bases identical to TRBD2. Germline values: CDR1 SEHNR, CDR2 FQNEAQ (reference sequence). The CDR3 is made up of 17 amino acids. The V segment lost 6 bases and the J segment 3 bases; nucleotides outside the gene matches: 10. In nucleotides, the CDR3 is TGTGCCAGCAGAGATGGACTAGCGGAGTCGGACACCGGGGAGCTGTTTTTT. It specifies CASRDGLAESDTGELFF.

The sample holds a few counts of this clone. The J gene is TRBJ1-1, the V gene TRBV6-6; D is perhaps TRBD1 (5 bases). V lost 6 bases to trimming and J lost 2 bases, with 16 bases between them. The CDR3 length is 15 residues. Germline V gene lookup returns CDR1 MNHNY and CDR2 SVGAGI (reference sequence). This chain's CDR3 is CASRSGHPPNTEAFF. DNA of the CDR3: TGTGCCAGCAGATCCGGACACCCCCCCAACACTGAAGCTTTCTTT.

The V call is TRBV4-1, the J call TRBJ1-2; possibly TRBD1 for D (5 bases). The CDR3 runs to 13 residues. CDR1 MGHRA and CDR2 YSYEKL come from the germline V gene. V was trimmed by 1 base and J by 8 bases, leaving 11 bases between them. CDR3: CASSQAGGYGYTF. The CDR3 nucleotides read TGCGCCAGCAGCCAAGCCGGGGGATACGGCTACACCTTC.

This chain links TRBV10-3 with TRBJ1-4; possibly TRBD1 for D (6 bases). Germline V gene data show CDR1 as ENHRY and CDR2 as SYGVKD. Between the trimmed V and J ends, which lost 3 bases and 3 bases, there was a span of 17 bases. The CDR3 has 17 amino acids. DNA for the CDR3: TGTGCCATCAGTGATGAACAGGGAAGTACGGCTAATGAAAAACTGTTTTTT. This translates into CAISDEQGSTANEKLFF.

J is TRBJ2-5 and V is TRBV4-3, with 7 positions matching TRBD2. CDR1 and CDR2 from the germline V gene are LGHNA and YSLEER. The CDR3 length is 11 residues. V dropped 11 bases and J dropped 7; count of bases not matched to a gene: 7. CDR3 sequence (DNA): TGCGCCGACCGCGGGGAGGGGACCCAGTACTTC. This encodes CADRGEGTQYF.

V usage is TRBV10-3 and J usage is TRBJ2-7; TRBD2 is a possible D gene (7 bases). Trimming took 7 bases from V and 2 from J, leaving 18 bases between them. Germline lookup yields CDR1 ENHRY and CDR2 SYGVKD. The CDR3 length is 15 residues. CDR3 DNA: TGTGCCATCACCCCAGGGGCGGGAGCGACCTACGAGCAGTACTTC. It encodes CAITPGAGATYEQYF.

The chain recombines TRBV11-3 with TRBJ2-7; TRBD1 agrees at 8 bases. The length of the CDR3 is 15 residues. Germline V lookup: CDR1 SGHNT, CDR2 YENEEA. V shed 5 bases, J shed 5 bases, and the junction held 11 bases outside the gene matches. The chain's CDR3 is CASSPDGQGCDEQYF. Written as DNA, the CDR3 is TGTGCCAGCAGCCCAGACGGACAGGGTTGCGACGAGCAGTACTTC.

The chain couples TRBV30 to TRBJ2-1; 7 bases match TRBD2. This CDR3 has 13 residues. CDR1 and CDR2 from the germline V gene are GTSNPN and SVGIG (reference sequence). V lost 4 bases, J lost 7 bases, and 7 bases stayed unmatched. This chain's CDR3 is CAWTGAGDNEQFF. CDR3 in DNA: TGTGCCTGGACCGGGGCGGGAGATAATGAGCAGTTCTTC.

Written as DNA, the CDR3 is TGTGCCAGCAGTTACCCCCTAGCGGTTCCCTACGAGCAGTACTTC. Translating it yields CASSYPLAVPYEQYF. The chain uses TRBV6-5 and TRBJ2-7; 7 bases map to TRBD2. Germline V CDR1 and CDR2: MNHEY, SVGAGI. This CDR3 spans 15 amino acids. The V gene end was trimmed by 2 bases and the J gene end by 2 bases; junction bases not matched to a gene: 6.

The V and J genes are TRBV19 and TRBJ2-3; 10 bases line up with TRBD2. This CDR3 has 15 residues. J gave up 1 base and V 2 bases, and 0 bases lay outside the gene matches. Germline loops: CDR1 LNHDA, CDR2 SQIVND (reference sequence). This CDR3 is CASSILAGGTDTQYF. CDR3 DNA sequence: TGTGCCAGTAGTATACTAGCGGGAGGCACAGATACGCAGTATTTT.

The chain links TRBV4-1 to TRBJ2-3, with a possible D match to TRBD1 (6 bases). Germline V gives CDR1 MGHRA, CDR2 YSYEKL. CDR3 length: 14 amino acids. The germline V and J ends were trimmed by 3 bases and 2 bases, with 9 bases remaining between them. The CDR3 DNA follows: TGCGCCAGCAGCCAGGGACACCCCACAGATACGCAGTATTTT. Protein: CASSQGHPTDTQYF.

The rearrangement uses TRBV4-3 and TRBJ1-1; TRBD1 agrees at 9 bases. This CDR3 region has 18 residues. Per the germline V gene, CDR1 is LGHNA and CDR2 is YSLEER. The ends lost 0 bases at V and 1 base at J; junction bases unmatched: 9. CDR3 DNA sequence: TGCGCCAGCAGCCAAGAGACAGGGGGAAATCCAAGGAACACTGAAGCTTTCTTT. It is translated as CASSQETGGNPRNTEAFF.

The J gene is TRBJ1-4, the V gene TRBV15; no clear D. CDR1 is LNHNV, CDR2 YYDKDF, per germline (reference sequence). Trimming took off 0 bases at V and 8 bases at J, with 22 bases between the two ends. The CDR3 runs 18 residues. CDR3 bases: TGTGCCACCAGCAGAGATTTTTTTTCAGGAGGGTTTGGAGAAAAACTGTTTTTT. Its translation: CATSRDFFSGGFGEKLFF.

CDR3 DNA sequence: TGTGCCAGTAGTATTGCGTTTAGGTCTAGCGGGACCTACGAGCAGTACTTC. Its protein product is CASSIAFRSSGTYEQYF. The chain uses TRBV19 and TRBJ2-7, with 9 bases aligning to TRBD2. There are 17 residues in the CDR3. Germline CDR1 LNHDA, CDR2 SQIVND (reference sequence). The V segment lost 3 bases and the J segment 2 bases; nucleotides outside the gene matches: 11.

There are a few counts of this clone. The chain combines TRBV4-3 with TRBJ1-2, with a possible D match to TRBD1 (6 bases). V was pared by 0 bases and J by 5 bases, with 16 bases between. The CDR3 has 16 residues. Germline loops: CDR1 LGHNA, CDR2 YSLEER. CDR3 nucleotides: TGCGCCAGCAGCCAAGATCGGGGGGGGCTCGGATATGGCTACACCTTC. Amino acids: CASSQDRGGLGYGYTF.

This rearrangement joins TRBV5-4 to TRBJ2-7; 8 positions match TRBD2. The germline V gene encodes CDR1 SGHNT and CDR2 YYREEE (reference sequence). J gave up 2 bases and V 3 bases, and 7 bases lay outside the gene matches. This CDR3 spans 15 amino acids. The CDR3, as DNA: TGTGCCAGCAGCTCCTCTAGCGGGTTCACCTACGAGCAGTACTTC. Translated, it gives CASSSSSGFTYEQYF.

The gene calls are TRBV27 and TRBJ2-3; the D is unclear. Germline CDR1 reads MNHEY; CDR2 reads SMNVEV (reference sequence). CDR3 length: 13 residues. Trimming stripped 8 bases from V and 7 bases from J, with 16 bases between. CDR3 sequence: CASLGSPENTQYF. In nucleotides, the CDR3 is TGTGCCAGCCTCGGCTCCCCGGAGAATACGCAGTATTTT.

This rearrangement joins TRBV6-6 to TRBJ1-5; a possible D gene is TRBD1 (6 bases). CDR1 MNHNY and CDR2 SVGAGI come from the germline V gene (reference sequence). Trimming shortened V by 6 bases and J by 0 bases, and 12 bases separated the two germline ends. The CDR3 is 15 amino acids. The CDR3 region is CASRQAQGSNQPQHF. CDR3 in DNA: TGTGCCAGCAGGCAAGCACAGGGTAGCAATCAGCCCCAGCATTTT.

The chain recombines TRBV29-1 with TRBJ2-5; 7 nucleotides line up with TRBD2. Unmatched junction bases numbered 9, after V lost 8 bases and J lost 3 bases. CDR1 SQVTM and CDR2 ANQGSEA come from the germline V gene. This CDR3 is built from 13 residues. In DNA form, the CDR3 reads TGCAGCTATCCCGTGGGGGGGGAAGAGACCCAGTACTTC. As protein: CSYPVGGEETQYF.

The chain uses TRBV27 and TRBJ2-1; D is perhaps TRBD1 (5 bases). Germline-derived CDR1 and CDR2 are MNHEY and SMNVEV (reference sequence). The V gene lost 4 bases and the J gene lost 2 bases, with 15 bases spanning the gap. CDR3 size: 16 residues. CDR3 nucleotides: TGTGCCAGCAGTTCCGGCCCAGGGATCACCTACAATGAGCAGTTCTTC. Protein: CASSSGPGITYNEQFF.

This clone turned up a few times. The chain is built from TRBV28 and TRBJ1-4; 7 nucleotides agree with TRBD1. V lost 5 bases to trimming and J lost 8 bases; unmatched junction nucleotides: 14. The CDR3 length is 16 residues. Per the germline V gene, CDR1 is MDHEN and CDR2 is SYDVKM. Here the CDR3 reads CASSKLYRGGDEKLFF. CDR3 in DNA: TGTGCCAGCAGTAAGTTGTACAGGGGTGGAGACGAAAAACTGTTTTTT.

V gene TRBV6-5 combines with J gene TRBJ2-5; D is ambiguous. This CDR3 spans 14 amino acids. Trimming removed 2 bases from V and 2 bases from J, with 9 bases in between. Germline-derived CDR1 and CDR2 are MNHEY and SVGAGI. The CDR3 nucleotides are TGTGCCAGCAGTTACCTTGCGGATCAAGAGACCCAGTACTTC. Translated: CASSYLADQETQYF.